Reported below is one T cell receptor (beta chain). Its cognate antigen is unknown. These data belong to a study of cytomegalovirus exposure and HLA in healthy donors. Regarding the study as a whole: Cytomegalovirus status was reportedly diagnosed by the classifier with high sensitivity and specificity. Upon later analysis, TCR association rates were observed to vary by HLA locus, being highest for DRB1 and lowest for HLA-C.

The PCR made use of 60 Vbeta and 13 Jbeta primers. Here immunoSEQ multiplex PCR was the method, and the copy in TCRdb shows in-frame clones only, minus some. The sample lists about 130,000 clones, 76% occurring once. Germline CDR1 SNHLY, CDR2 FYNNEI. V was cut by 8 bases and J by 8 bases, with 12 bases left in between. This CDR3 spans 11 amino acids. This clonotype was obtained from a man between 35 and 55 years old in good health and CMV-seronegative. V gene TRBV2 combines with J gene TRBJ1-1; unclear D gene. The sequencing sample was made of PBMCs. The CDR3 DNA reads TGTGCCAGCCGGAGGGAGGTGGAAGCTTTCTTT. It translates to CASRREVEAFF.